These T cell receptor beta chains were read from a single sample in a study of blood T cell repertoires in COVID-19. Generated by immunoSEQ multiplex PCR, the TCRdb table keeps only in-frame clones and is missing some. Among about 50,000 clones listed, roughly 88% were seen once. Sequenced material: peripheral blood. The receptors originated from a human donor in a cohort sampled during active COVID-19. CDR3s include the opening cysteine and the closing phenylalanine or tryptophan. A D gene is named only where the DNA matches it firmly. The size entry is marked missing in some rows and otherwise reads once, few, many or a size class.

j_gene | d_gene | abundance | v_gene | CDR3aa | CDR3nt
TRBJ2-5 | . | . | TRBV4-1 | CASSQVGRKGSGETQYF | TGCGCCAGCAGCCAAGTAGGAAGAAAGGGCTCGGGGGAGACCCAGTACTTC
TRBJ2-1 | TRBD2 | . | TRBV6-6 | CASSYLASGSYEQFF | TGTGCCAGCAGTTACTTGGCTAGCGGGAGCTATGAGCAGTTCTTC
TRBJ2-2 | TRBD2 | . | TRBV4-3 | CASSQVRALAGFAGELFF | TGCGCCAGCAGCCAAGTTCGGGCCTTAGCGGGGTTCGCCGGGGAGCTGTTTTTT
TRBJ1-1 | TRBD1 | . | TRBV3-1/TRBV3-2 | CASSQLKTGHTEAFF | TGTGCCAGCAGCCAACTGAAGACAGGGCACACTGAAGCTTTCTTT
TRBJ2-7 | . | . | TRBV3-1/TRBV3-2 | CASSHQLNNRAPYEQYF | TGTGCCAGCAGCCACCAACTAAACAACAGGGCCCCCTACGAGCAGTACTTC
TRBJ1-2 | . | . | TRBV6-1 | CASSEKGRGSGGYTF | TGTGCCAGCAGTGAAAAGGGGAGGGGGAGTGGTGGCTACACCTTC
TRBJ1-1 | . | . | TRBV4-1 | CASSHDGGLNTEAFF | TGCGCCAGCAGCCACGATGGAGGGCTGAACACTGAAGCTTTCTTT
TRBJ2-7 | TRBD2 | . | TRBV7-6 | CASSLAGTSGSSAYEQYF | TGTGCCAGCAGCTTAGCAGGGACTAGCGGGAGTTCGGCCTACGAGCAGTACTTC
TRBJ2-1 | . | . | TRBV12-3/TRBV12-4 | CASSLGAFEQFF | TGTGCCAGCAGCCTAGGGGCTTTTGAGCAGTTCTTC
TRBJ2-7 | TRBD1 | . | TRBV27 | CASSLAGGYGEQYF | TGTGCCAGCAGTTTGGCAGGGGGCTATGGCGAGCAGTACTTC
TRBJ2-7 | TRBD1 | . | TRBV19 | CASSPDRVGYEQYF | TGTGCCAGTAGTCCCGACAGGGTAGGGTACGAGCAGTACTTC
TRBJ1-6 | . | few | TRBV7-9 | CASSQGQYNSPLHF | TGTGCCAGCAGCCAAGGACAGTATAATTCACCCCTCCACTTT
TRBJ1-5 | TRBD1 | . | TRBV18 | CASSLNRGDGNQPQHF | TGTGCCAGCTCACTAAACAGGGGGGATGGCAATCAGCCCCAGCATTTT
TRBJ1-4 | . | . | TRBV28 | CASNVRGANEKLFF | TGTGCCAGTAACGTTCGGGGGGCTAATGAAAAACTGTTTTTT
TRBJ2-5 | . | . | TRBV2 | CASSLSGETQYF | TGTGCCAGCAGTTTAAGCGGGGAGACCCAGTACTTC
TRBJ2-3 | . | . | TRBV7-3 | CASSLTASRGATDTQYF | TGTGCCAGCAGCTTAACGGCTAGCAGGGGGGCCACAGATACGCAGTATTTT
TRBJ1-1 | TRBD1 | . | TRBV7-9 | CASSLQQGDTEAFF | TGTGCCAGCAGCCTACAGCAGGGGGACACTGAAGCTTTCTTT
TRBJ2-2 | . | . | TRBV10-3 | CAILATGELFF | TGTGCCATCTTAGCCACCGGGGAGCTGTTTTTT
TRBJ1-1 | . | . | TRBV6-4 | CASSGHRDTEAFF | TGTGCCAGCTCGGGACACCGGGACACTGAAGCTTTCTTT
TRBJ2-5 | . | . | TRBV28 | CASSPPLRGETQYF | TGTGCCAGCAGTCCCCCGCTGCGAGGGGAGACCCAGTACTTC
TRBJ1-6 | . | . | TRBV20-1 | CSASGAGITSPLHF | TGCAGTGCTAGTGGGGCAGGGATTACTTCACCCCTCCACTTT
TRBJ2-3 | TRBD2 | . | TRBV18 | CASSRPWTSGETDTQYF | TGTGCCAGCTCACGGCCCTGGACTAGCGGAGAAACAGATACGCAGTATTTT
TRBJ1-4 | . | once | TRBV6-2/TRBV6-3 | CASSPIRQGGEKLFF | TGTGCCAGCAGCCCAATCCGGCAGGGAGGTGAAAAACTGTTTTTT
TRBJ1-1 | TRBD1 | . | TRBV6-1 | CASSDSPTGDSEAFF | TGTGCCAGCAGTGATTCACCGACAGGGGATTCAGAAGCTTTCTTT
TRBJ2-1 | . | once | TRBV2 | CASSESHTPGNEQFF | TGTGCCAGCAGTGAGAGCCATACCCCGGGGAATGAGCAGTTCTTC
TRBJ2-7 | . | . | TRBV29-1 | CSVTRTGTTYEQYF | TGCAGCGTAACAAGGACAGGGACTACCTACGAGCAGTACTTC
TRBJ2-7 | . | . | TRBV25-1 | CASRLSGEQYF | TGTGCCAGCAGGTTATCGGGCGAGCAGTACTTC